These 31 T cell receptor beta chains came from one sample sequenced in a study of T cells after yellow fever vaccination. TCRdb redid the calling of the 5' RACE reads with MiXCR, one entry per CDR3 protein. Counted here are hundreds of thousands of distinct CDR3 sequences, under 15% occurring once; the ten biggest clones make up 3% to 4%. Sequenced here: CD4+ T cells sorted from PBMCs, sampled 15 days after the yellow fever booster vaccination. These receptors originate from a man aged 18-30 years who received the YFV17D yellow fever vaccine.

The V and J genes are TRBV4-3 and TRBJ2-1; D unclear. The germline V gene encodes CDR1 LGHNA and CDR2 YSLEER. This CDR3 has 14 amino acids. Between the trimmed V and J ends, which lost 1 base and 4 bases, there was a span of 8 bases. The DNA for the CDR3 is TGCGCCAGCAGCCAAGTCCTCTGGTACAATGAGCAGTTCTTC. Translating gives CASSQVLWYNEQFF.

CDR3 DNA sequence: TGTGCCACCAGTGATTTAGACACAGATACGCAGTATTTT. It specifies CATSDLDTDTQYF. V is TRBV24-1 and J is TRBJ2-3; D uncertain. Trimming took 1 base from V and 2 from J, leaving 3 bases between them. This CDR3 has 13 residues. Germline V CDR1 and CDR2: KGHDR, SFDVKD.

This clonotype was counted between two and nine times. The CDR3 DNA sequence: TGCAGTGCTAGAACAGGGAAGGGCTCCTACGAGCAGTACGTC. Protein: CSARTGKGSYEQYV. This chain joins TRBV20-1 and TRBJ2-7; possible D gene TRBD1, 6 bases. From germline, CDR1 is DFQATT and CDR2 SNEGSKA (reference sequence). This CDR3 has 14 amino acids. V dropped 2 bases and J dropped 0 bases, with 11 bases sitting between them.

This chain joins TRBV9 and TRBJ2-5; no clear D gene. Germline lookup yields CDR1 SGDLS and CDR2 YYNGEE. Trimming stripped 1 base from V and 5 bases from J, with 12 bases between. The CDR3 extends over 14 amino acids. The CDR3: CASSVTDTLETQYF. As DNA, the CDR3 is TGTGCCAGCAGCGTAACAGACACGCTGGAGACCCAGTACTTC. Filled out from reference TRBV9 and TRBJ2-5, the complete variable domain reads DSGVTQTPKHLITATGQRVTLRCSPRSGDLSVYWYQQSLDQGLQFLIQYYNGEERAKGNILERFSAQQFPDLHSELNLSSLELGDSALYFCASSVTDTLETQYFGPGTRLLVL.

Many counts were recorded for this clonotype. The junction differs from germline at one of its ends, possibly a read error. This chain links TRBV9 with TRBJ2-3, with TRBD1 as a possible D gene (6 bases). Per germline, CDR1 SGDLS and CDR2 YYNGEE. This CDR3 is 14 amino acids long. The CDR3 sequence: CASSRGQSTDTQYF. In DNA, the CDR3 is TGCGCCAGCAGCCGCGGACAGAGCACAGATACGCAGTATTTT.

The chain has TRBV11-2 and TRBJ2-1; a possible D gene is TRBD2 (7 bases). The ends were cut back, 4 bases at V and 8 bases at J, with 21 bases in the middle. CDR1 is SGHAT and CDR2 is FQNNGV in the germline V gene. This CDR3 spans 16 amino acids. In nucleotides, the CDR3 is TGTGCCAGCAGCTCCACGAGGGGGGGGGCCTTTTATGAGCAGTTCTTC. Translating gives CASSSTRGGAFYEQFF.

The gene calls are TRBV7-3 and TRBJ1-1; D gene ambiguous. The germline CDR1 and CDR2 sequences are SGHTA and FQGTGA. V gave up 4 bases and J gave up 11 bases, with 17 bases separating them. CDR3 size: 13 residues. CDR3 residues: CASSSGPPASAFF. Written as DNA, the CDR3 is TGTGCCAGCAGCTCCGGACCGCCTGCTTCGGCTTTCTTT.

This rearrangement joins TRBV5-1 to TRBJ2-5; tentative D call: TRBD2 (5 bases). This CDR3 has 14 amino acids. With 6 bases removed from V and 3 bases from J, the gap between germline ends came to 15 bases. Germline CDR1 reads SGHRS; CDR2 reads YFSETQ. For the CDR3, the DNA is TGCGCCAGCAAGGTCTCGGCGAGGGAAGAGACCCAGTACTTC. Protein: CASKVSAREETQYF.

The chain links TRBV6-2 or TRBV6-3 to TRBJ1-3; the D is unclear. The V gene lost 7 bases and the J gene lost 0 bases, with 22 bases spanning the gap. The CDR3 covers 18 residues. From germline, CDR1 is MNHEY and CDR2 SVGEGT. The CDR3, as DNA: TGTGCCAGCACCGCGGAGAGGTGGGAAGGCAACTCTGGAAACACCATATATTTT. Translating it yields CASTAERWEGNSGNTIYF.

This clonotype showed up just a few times. The chain joins TRBV18 to TRBJ2-7, with TRBD1 as a possible D gene (6 bases). The CDR3 runs to 15 residues. Germline CDR1 is KGHSH and CDR2 is LQKENI. Trimming shortened V by 3 bases and J by 3 bases, and 15 bases separated the two germline ends. The CDR3 sequence: CASSPPPGQSYEQYV. CDR3 in DNA: TGTGCCAGCTCACCGCCTCCAGGACAGAGCTACGAGCAGTACGTC.

This clonotype was counted a few times. The chain employs TRBV12-3 or TRBV12-4 and TRBJ1-5; D ambiguous. The CDR3 has 14 amino acids. V lost 3 bases, J lost 0 bases, and 6 bases lay in between. CDR3 residues: CASSFGSSNQPQHF. DNA for the CDR3: TGTGCCAGCAGTTTTGGAAGTAGCAATCAGCCCCAGCATTTT.

The chain couples TRBV5-6 to TRBJ1-1, with D possibly TRBD1 on 5 matching bases. Trimming stripped 2 bases from V and 4 bases from J, with 15 bases between. Germline loops: CDR1 SGHDT, CDR2 YYEEEE. The CDR3 has 15 residues. The CDR3 region is CASSFVGRGVTEAFF. The DNA of the CDR3 is TGTGCCAGCAGCTTTGTGGGGCGCGGGGTCACTGAAGCTTTCTTT.

This clonotype was counted only a few times. The V call is TRBV19, the J call TRBJ2-7; D uncertain. The ends were cut back, 3 bases at V and 2 bases at J, with 11 bases in the middle. Germline CDR1 and CDR2: LNHDA and SQIVND (reference sequence). The CDR3 has 14 residues. The CDR3 bases are TGTGCCAGTAGTATCACGGGCCTAACCTACGAGCAGTACTTC. Protein sequence: CASSITGLTYEQYF.

This chain joins TRBV10-3 and TRBJ1-3; tentative D call: TRBD1 (5 bases). The CDR3 extends over 15 amino acids. V was trimmed by 8 bases and J by 3 bases, leaving 17 bases between them. The germline V gene has CDR1 ENHRY and CDR2 SYGVKD. This CDR3 reads CAIRGYGGGGNTIYF. CDR3 in DNA: TGTGCCATCCGGGGCTACGGGGGTGGTGGAAACACCATATATTTT.

This chain uses TRBV2 with TRBJ2-5; TRBD1 matches 11 bases. The V and J ends lost 7 bases and 6 bases, in that order; junction bases with no gene match: 16. Germline loops: CDR1 SNHLY, CDR2 FYNNEI. CDR3 length: 17 amino acids. CDR3 loop: CASTLVPTGTGGQTQYF. The CDR3 region has the DNA TGTGCCAGCACCCTGGTTCCAACCGGGACAGGGGGTCAGACCCAGTACTTC.

This clonotype has more than one count but fewer than ten. The chain uses TRBV19 and TRBJ1-1; 8 nucleotides align to TRBD1. The junction had 11 bases not matched to a gene; V was cut back by 5 bases and J by 6 bases. Germline V lookup: CDR1 LNHDA, CDR2 SQIVND (reference sequence). The CDR3 has 15 residues. CDR3 bases: TGTGCCAGTAGTGCCCACCATCAGGGGGCGGCTGAAGCTTTCTTT. Translated, it gives CASSAHHQGAAEAFF.

The rearrangement joins TRBV5-1 to TRBJ1-1; 9 bases agree with TRBD1. V dropped 4 bases and J dropped 4; count of bases not matched to a gene: 2. The germline CDR1 and CDR2 sequences are SGHRS and YFSETQ. CDR3 length: 13 residues. As DNA, the CDR3 is TGCGCCAGCAGCAAACAGGGGGCCACTGAAGCTTTCTTT. Translation: CASSKQGATEAFF.

This clonotype was recorded many times. The J gene is TRBJ1-6, the V gene TRBV20-1; TRBD1 agrees at 7 bases. The germline gives CDR1 DFQATT, CDR2 SNEGSKA (reference sequence). CDR3 length: 15 residues. V was pared by 5 bases and J by 10 bases, with 14 bases of the junction left unmatched. CDR3 sequence (DNA): TGCAGTGCTTCCTTTACTACAGGGGAGGAGTCACCCCTCCACTTT. As protein: CSASFTTGEESPLHF.

This chain connects TRBV5-1 to TRBJ2-2; 11 bases line up with TRBD1. The ends lost 0 bases at V and 4 bases at J; junction bases unmatched: 2. Germline CDR1 reads SGHRS; CDR2 reads YFSETQ. CDR3 length: 16 amino acids. CDR3 protein: CASSLDGTGGTGELFF. The DNA of the CDR3 is TGCGCCAGCAGCTTGGATGGGACAGGGGGCACCGGGGAGCTGTTTTTT.

This clonotype was detected many times. V usage is TRBV12-3 or TRBV12-4 and J usage is TRBJ1-2; no reliable D call. This CDR3 region has 12 residues. V lost 8 bases and J 5 bases, leaving 12 bases between the germline ends. The CDR3 protein is CASVDDNYGYTF. CDR3 nucleotides: TGTGCCAGCGTAGACGACAATTATGGCTACACCTTC.

This clonotype has more than one count but fewer than ten. The gene calls are TRBV5-1 and TRBJ1-1; D possibly corresponds to TRBD1 (5 bases). V lost 4 bases and J 3 bases, leaving 16 bases between the germline ends. Germline V CDR1 and CDR2: SGHRS, YFSETQ. CDR3 length: 15 amino acids. CDR3 loop: CASSEGSQGDTEAFF. CDR3 in DNA: TGCGCCAGCAGCGAGGGTTCCCAAGGGGACACTGAAGCTTTCTTT.

This clonotype was observed a few times. The chain couples TRBV7-3 to TRBJ2-1; 12 nucleotides match TRBD2. V was clipped by 4 bases and J by 5 bases; unmatched bases: 3. Germline loops: CDR1 SGHTA, CDR2 FQGTGA. The CDR3 is 15 amino acids. The DNA of the CDR3 is TGTGCCAGCAGCTCAAGACTAGCGGGGGACAATGAGCAGTTCTTC. This translates into CASSSRLAGDNEQFF. Variable domain in full (rest from reference TRBV7-3 and TRBJ2-1): GAGVSQTPSNKVTEKGKYVELRCDPISGHTALYWYRQSLGQGPEFLIYFQGTGAADDSGLPNDRFFAVRPEGSVSTLKIQRTERGDSAVYLCASSSRLAGDNEQFFGPGTRLTVL.

This clonotype was picked up a small number of times. The gene calls are TRBV9 and TRBJ2-3; no firm D call. V lost 3 bases and J lost 0, with 8 bases in between. CDR3 size: 14 residues. Germline loops: CDR1 SGDLS, CDR2 YYNGEE. The CDR3 nucleotides read TGTGCCAGCAGCGCGCTAACTAGCACAGATACGCAGTATTTT. It is translated as CASSALTSTDTQYF.

This clonotype was found a few times. The chain couples TRBV29-1 to TRBJ2-7; D is unresolved. From germline, CDR1 is SQVTM and CDR2 ANQGSEA. The CDR3 is made up of 14 amino acids. Trimming removed 7 bases from V and 1 base from J, with 17 bases in between. The CDR3 DNA sequence: TGCAGCGCCGGCGATGCCCCATTTTCCTACGAGCAGTACTTC. Its protein product is CSAGDAPFSYEQYF.

This clonotype occurred many times. The CDR3 here is CASSPMTDEKLFF. The CDR3 nucleotides are TGCGCCAGCAGCCCGATGACGGATGAAAAACTGTTTTTT. This chain uses TRBV5-1 with TRBJ1-4; D is uncertain. The CDR3 sequence is 13 residues long. Germline CDR1 SGHRS, CDR2 YFSETQ. V was clipped by 4 bases and J by 6 bases, with 10 bases between them.

This clonotype was counted a few times. The rearrangement links TRBV18 to TRBJ2-5; D unclear. Per the germline V gene, CDR1 is KGHSH and CDR2 is LQKENI. V lost 0 bases, J lost 0 bases, and 8 bases lay in between. The CDR3 has 15 residues. The CDR3 bases are TGTGCCAGCTCACCACCGAACGGCTACCAAGAGACCCAGTACTTC. Amino acids: CASSPPNGYQETQYF. Using reference TRBV18 and TRBJ2-5 for the parts outside the CDR3, the full variable domain is NAGVMQNPRHLVRRRGQEARLRCSPMKGHSHVYWYRQLPEEGLKFMVYLQKENIIDESGMPKERFSAEFPKEGPSILRIQQVVRGDSAAYFCASSPPNGYQETQYFGPGTRLLVL.

This clonotype showed up just a few times. The chain links TRBV12-3 or TRBV12-4 to TRBJ1-5; D remains ambiguous. Trimming pared 6 bases from V and 0 bases from J, leaving 9 bases between. The CDR3 length is 14 residues. CDR3 bases: TGTGCCAGCAGACTTACAGCTAGCAATCAGCCCCAGCATTTT. Protein product: CASRLTASNQPQHF.

This clonotype was counted a few times. The gene calls are TRBV20-1 and TRBJ1-2; no reliable D call. The CDR3 is 13 amino acids. Deletions cut 3 bases from V and 3 bases from J, with 11 bases between. Germline V gene lookup returns CDR1 DFQATT and CDR2 SNEGSKA (reference sequence). Here the CDR3 reads CSASHGLDYGYTF. The DNA of the CDR3 is TGCAGTGCTAGTCATGGGCTGGACTATGGCTACACCTTC.

The chain joins TRBV29-1 to TRBJ2-3; TRBD2 might be the D (5 bases). The germline V gene has CDR1 SQVTM and CDR2 ANQGSEA. With 4 bases removed from V and 6 bases from J, the gap between germline ends came to 20 bases. This CDR3 spans 15 amino acids. Written as DNA, the CDR3 is TGCAGCGTTGGATCTAGGGCCACTCGAGGGGATACGCAGTATTTT. Its protein product is CSVGSRATRGDTQYF.

This clonotype occurred many times. The chain is built from TRBV6-6 and TRBJ1-2; 11 bases map to TRBD1. Germline V gives CDR1 MNHNY, CDR2 SVGAGI (reference sequence). The CDR3 sequence is 17 residues long. V gave up 4 bases and J gave up 4 bases; unmatched junction bases: 11. This CDR3 reads CASSSTGTGGLSYGYTF. DNA of the CDR3: TGTGCCAGCAGTTCCACCGGGACAGGGGGTCTATCCTATGGCTACACCTTC.

V gene TRBV20-1 combines with J gene TRBJ2-7, with D tentatively TRBD1 (6 bases). Germline loops: CDR1 DFQATT, CDR2 SNEGSKA (reference sequence). The CDR3 is made up of 12 amino acids. V was clipped by 5 bases and J by 0 bases, with 8 bases between them. CDR3 in amino acids: CSAPDSSYEQYF. Written as DNA, the CDR3 is TGCAGTGCTCCGGACAGCTCCTACGAGCAGTACTTC.